Presented here are 27 T cell receptor beta chains from one specimen sequenced in a study of T cell responses to AZD1222 COVID-19 vaccine (dated by TCRdb to the early 2020s). The library was built by means of the immunoSEQ multiplex PCR assay. Here the immuneACCESS table is served through TCRdb, limited to in-frame sequences with V and J called. Missing clones are a known gap in these copies; in checked studies unresolved V genes cover under half, and the rest lacks a known reason. A total of 250,000 to 300,000 clones appear in this sample, approximately 94% of them only once. Less than 0.6% of the sample goes to the ten largest clones. Explained via the paper, the time point label denotes: about 28 days (+/-7) after the second vaccine dose. The specimen was peripheral blood, collected 28 days after the second AZD1222 dose. These receptors were obtained from an adult who received the AZD1222 COVID-19 vaccine.

Remarks on this clone: Sequence at one end of the junction differs from germline and may be a read error. This chain uses TRBV3-1 (or the pseudogene TRBV3-2) with TRBJ2-7; D tentatively reads TRBD1 or TRBD2 (5 bases each). The CDR3 runs 14 residues. Germline V gives CDR1 LGHDT, CDR2 YNNKEL (reference sequence). CDR3 coding DNA: TGTGCCAGCAGCCAAGGGTCCTCGCCCACCGGGACGGACTTC. Translation gives CASSQGSSPTGTDF.

V and J are TRBV27 and TRBJ1-6, with TRBD1 matching 7 bases. The CDR3 is 11 residues long. V lost 4 bases, J lost 13 bases, and 1 base stayed unmatched. CDR1 MNHEY and CDR2 SMNVEV come from the germline V gene (reference sequence). The CDR3 loop reads CASSSTGPLHF. The DNA for the CDR3 is TGTGCCAGCAGTTCGACAGGGCCCCTCCACTTT.

The genes are TRBV4-1 and TRBJ2-1; TRBD2 might be the D (6 bases). V lost 0 bases and J 7 bases, leaving 10 bases between the germline ends. This CDR3 comprises 14 residues. Germline V gene lookup returns CDR1 MGHRA and CDR2 YSYEKL. CDR3: CASSQEGLANEQFF. The CDR3 DNA reads TGCGCCAGCAGCCAAGAAGGTCTAGCGAATGAGCAGTTCTTC.

This sequence joins TRBV3-1 (or the pseudogene TRBV3-2) and TRBJ2-4; D uncertain. Trimming stripped 6 bases from V and 2 bases from J, with 14 bases between. CDR1 LGHDT and CDR2 YNNKEL come from the germline V gene (reference sequence). The CDR3 spans 15 residues. Written as DNA, the CDR3 is TGTGCCAGCAGTCAATGGTCAGGAACCAAAAACATTCAGTACTTC. Protein product: CASSQWSGTKNIQYF.

This clone has a single count. Distinct nucleotide sequences in the sample also encode this CDR3. J is TRBJ1-2 and V is TRBV5-1; unclear D gene. Germline V lookup: CDR1 SGHRS, CDR2 YFSETQ. This CDR3 has 14 residues. Trimming stripped 0 bases from V and 0 bases from J, with 6 bases between. CDR3 nucleotides: TGCGCCAGCAGCTTGGGCAGCACTAACTATGGCTACACCTTC. Its protein is CASSLGSTNYGYTF.

The chain combines TRBV6-2 or TRBV6-3 with TRBJ2-7, with D unclear. This CDR3 is 14 amino acids long. Trimming pared 2 bases from V and 5 bases from J, leaving 13 bases between. The germline CDR1 and CDR2 sequences are MNHEY and SVGEGT. In DNA form, the CDR3 reads TGTGCCAGCAGTTACCTCCGCGAAAGGGACGAGCAGTACTTC. This sequence encodes CASSYLRERDEQYF.

This clone has only one observation. This rearrangement joins TRBV19 to TRBJ2-7, with TRBD2 as a possible D gene (6 bases). Trimming shortened V by 9 bases and J by 0 bases, and 15 bases separated the two germline ends. Germline CDR1 and CDR2: LNHDA and SQIVND (reference sequence). This CDR3 has 14 residues. The CDR3 region has the DNA TGTGCCAGCCGTCCAGGGAGGTCCTCCTACGAGCAGTACTTC. Amino acids: CASRPGRSSYEQYF.

The chain carries TRBV6-2 or TRBV6-3 and TRBJ2-7, with a weak D call TRBD2 (6 bases). CDR1 MNHEY and CDR2 SVGEGT come from the germline V gene. Between the trimmed V and J ends, which lost 6 bases and 6 bases, there was a span of 15 bases. The CDR3 runs 13 residues. Written as DNA, the CDR3 is TGTGCCAGCAGCCACCGGGGAGGAGGCGAGCAGTACTTC. Residues: CASSHRGGGEQYF.

The chain couples TRBV10-3 to TRBJ2-2, with unresolved D. There are 11 residues in the CDR3. The V end was cut by 3 bases, the J end by 4 bases, with 0 bases between. CDR1 and CDR2 from the germline V gene are ENHRY and SYGVKD. The CDR3: CAISDTGELFF. CDR3 DNA: TGTGCCATCAGTGACACCGGGGAGCTGTTTTTT.

This clone was counted between two and nine times. This chain uses TRBV6-6 with TRBJ2-7; D possibly corresponds to TRBD1 (6 bases). Germline CDR1 and CDR2: MNHNY and SVGAGI (reference sequence). The CDR3 runs 14 residues. V was shortened by 7 bases and J by 4 bases, with 17 bases between the two germline ends. The CDR3 DNA reads TGTGCCAGCACCCCCAACAGGGCCATATACGAGCAGTACTTC. This encodes CASTPNRAIYEQYF.

The rearrangement links TRBV6-1 to TRBJ1-3; the D is unclear. The CDR3 consists of 17 residues. CDR1 and CDR2 (germline): MNHNS, SASEGT. The V and J ends lost 0 bases and 0 bases respectively, with 12 bases between them. The CDR3 nucleotides are TGTGCCAGCAGTGAAGCGCTCATGTCCTACTCTGGAAACACCATATATTTT. Translation: CASSEALMSYSGNTIYF.

The chain is built from TRBV7-2 and TRBJ2-1, with D hard to call. CDR3 length: 14 residues. The germline V gene encodes CDR1 SGHTA and CDR2 FQGNSA. Deletions cut 1 base from V and 3 bases from J, with 7 bases between. The CDR3 nucleotides are TGTGCCAGCAGCTTAGAAGGATTCTACAATGAGCAGTTCTTC. It translates to CASSLEGFYNEQFF.

The CDR3 DNA reads as TGTGCCAGCACCCCACCGGGAGTGTGGGAGACCCAGTACTTC. Protein product: CASTPPGVWETQYF. The chain carries TRBV6-5 and TRBJ2-5; TRBD2 is a possible D gene (6 bases). V shed 7 bases and J shed 5 bases, with 17 bases lying between them. Germline V CDR1 and CDR2: MNHEY, SVGAGI. The CDR3 has 14 residues.

The rearrangement joins TRBV5-1 to TRBJ2-7, with 9 positions matching TRBD2. The CDR3 totals 16 residues. Germline lookup yields CDR1 SGHRS and CDR2 YFSETQ. V lost 2 bases to trimming and J lost 3 bases; unmatched junction nucleotides: 9. In DNA form, the CDR3 reads TGCGCCAGCAGCTTTAGAGCGGGAGGAGAAAACTACGAGCAGTACTTC. This sequence encodes CASSFRAGGENYEQYF.

CDR3 amino acids: CASSLRLAGPYNEQFF. CDR3 nucleotides: TGTGCCAGCAGCCTCCGACTAGCGGGGCCCTACAATGAGCAGTTCTTC. The chain carries TRBV11-2 and TRBJ2-1, with 11 bases identical to TRBD2. The germline CDR1 and CDR2 sequences are SGHAT and FQNNGV. This CDR3 is 16 amino acids long. V was pared by 5 bases and J by 2 bases, with 5 bases of the junction left unmatched. Full variable domain (missing parts from reference TRBV11-2 and TRBJ2-1): EAGVAQSPRYKIIEKRQSVAFWCNPISGHATLYWYQQILGQGPKLLIQFQNNGVVDDSQLPKDRFSAERLKGVDSTLKIQPAKLEDSAVYLCASSLRLAGPYNEQFFGPGTRLTVL.

The chain recombines TRBV6-5 with TRBJ1-5; 9 bases are a match to TRBD1. Trimming at V came to 6 bases and at J to 1 base, leaving 4 bases not matched to a gene. The CDR3 runs 15 residues. Germline V CDR1 and CDR2: MNHEY, SVGAGI. The CDR3 here is CASRPGTGSNQPQHF. In DNA form, the CDR3 reads TGTGCCAGCAGACCCGGGACAGGGAGCAATCAGCCCCAGCATTTT.

This clone was detected only a few times. A read error may produce the germline difference seen at one junction end. The sample carries other DNA sequences with the same CDR3. V is TRBV7-2 and J is TRBJ2-1, with 12 bases that match TRBD2. Looked up from germline, CDR1 is SGHTA and CDR2 is FQGNSA. This CDR3 has 15 amino acids. CDR3 loop: CASSLAGGPYNEQFF. The CDR3 region has the DNA TGTGCCAGCAGCCTAGCGGGAGGGCCGTACAATGAGCAGTTCTTC.

V gene TRBV19 combines with J gene TRBJ1-5; D gene unclear. Trimming took 3 bases from V and 5 from J, leaving 14 bases between them. Germline values: CDR1 LNHDA, CDR2 SQIVND (reference sequence). CDR3 size: 15 residues. The CDR3 is CASSIPRSRDQPQHF. The CDR3 region has the DNA TGTGCCAGTAGTATCCCGAGATCGCGAGATCAGCCCCAGCATTTT. Drawing the rest from reference TRBV19 and TRBJ1-5, the complete variable domain is DGGITQSPKYLFRKEGQNVTLSCEQNLNHDAMYWYRQDPGQGLRLIYYSQIVNDFQKGDIAEGYSVSREKKESFPLTVTSAQKNPTAFYLCASSIPRSRDQPQHFGDGTRLSIL.

The rearrangement uses TRBV5-1 and TRBJ1-2; 7 bases agree with TRBD1. J gave up 7 bases and V 0 bases, and 6 bases lay outside the gene matches. This CDR3 is 14 amino acids long. CDR1 SGHRS and CDR2 YFSETQ come from the germline V gene. CDR3 protein: CASSLDEGALGYTF. The CDR3 DNA sequence: TGCGCCAGCAGCTTGGATGAGGGGGCGCTTGGCTACACCTTC.

Notes on this clone: Other DNA sequences from this sample encode an identical CDR3 as well. The chain carries TRBV7-9 and TRBJ1-2; 8 bases map to TRBD1. This CDR3 comprises 14 residues. CDR1 and CDR2 (germline): SEHNR, FQNEAQ (reference sequence). The junction had 6 bases not matched to a gene; V was cut back by 5 bases and J by 4 bases. The CDR3 nucleotides read TGTGCCAGCAGCCCGACAGGGACAGGCTATGGCTACACCTTC. Its translation: CASSPTGTGYGYTF.

The CDR3 sequence is CATSTRLGEQYF. As DNA, the CDR3 is TGTGCCACCAGCACCCGGTTAGGCGAGCAGTACTTC. This chain connects TRBV15 to TRBJ2-7; D is undetermined. V lost 4 bases and J lost 6, with 10 bases in between. Germline values: CDR1 LNHNV, CDR2 YYDKDF (reference sequence). CDR3 length: 12 residues.

V gene TRBV9 combines with J gene TRBJ2-2; D is undetermined. The ends were cut back, 3 bases at V and 4 bases at J, with 7 bases in the middle. This CDR3 has 13 amino acids. Per germline, CDR1 SGDLS and CDR2 YYNGEE. CDR3 sequence reads: CASSDNPTGELFF. In DNA form, the CDR3 reads TGTGCCAGCAGCGACAACCCCACCGGGGAGCTGTTTTTT.

The chain couples TRBV28 to TRBJ2-3; D tentatively fits TRBD1 or TRBD2 (5 bases each). The CDR3 has 13 residues. V lost 4 bases to trimming and J lost 7 bases, with 12 bases between them. CDR1 and CDR2 from the germline V gene are MDHEN and SYDVKM. The DNA of the CDR3 is TGTGCCAGCAGTTCCCCCGGGGCGAATACGCAGTATTTT. It encodes CASSSPGANTQYF.

The V and J genes are TRBV2 and TRBJ1-3; D unclear. CDR1 is SNHLY and CDR2 is FYNNEI in the germline V gene. Trimming pared 1 base from V and 0 bases from J, leaving 7 bases between. The CDR3 extends over 15 amino acids. The CDR3 nucleotides read TGTGCCAGCAGTGAAGGAAGGGTCTCTGGAAACACCATATATTTT. Protein sequence: CASSEGRVSGNTIYF.

The rearrangement links TRBV19 to TRBJ1-2; D is uncertain. This CDR3 has 13 residues. Deletions cut 5 bases from V and 4 bases from J, with 11 bases between. Germline lookup yields CDR1 LNHDA and CDR2 SQIVND (reference sequence). The CDR3 coding sequence is TGTGCCAGTAGTTTCGAGGGAACCTATGGCTACACCTTC. Protein: CASSFEGTYGYTF.

The chain recombines TRBV5-1 with TRBJ2-2; D uncertain. The length of the CDR3 is 14 residues. V was shortened by 0 bases and J by 2 bases, with 5 bases between the two germline ends. CDR1 is SGHRS and CDR2 is YFSETQ in the germline V gene. The CDR3 nucleotides read TGCGCCAGCAGCTTGGGACTTAACACCGGGGAGCTGTTTTTT. Its protein is CASSLGLNTGELFF.

Here the CDR3 reads CASSGEFGRAFDEQFF. The CDR3 DNA sequence: TGTGCCAGCAGCGGGGAGTTCGGGAGGGCCTTTGATGAGCAGTTCTTC. The chain joins TRBV9 to TRBJ2-1; 8 bases line up with TRBD2. CDR3 size: 16 residues. V lost 3 bases to trimming and J lost 8 bases; unmatched junction nucleotides: 13. Germline V gives CDR1 SGDLS, CDR2 YYNGEE.